Listed below are T cell receptor beta chains from one sample, sequenced in a study of blood T cell repertoires in COVID-19. The data were produced by immunoSEQ multiplex PCR, yet TCRdb's version contains in-frame clones alone and is incomplete. Among about 84,000 clones listed, over 70% were seen once. The sequenced material came from peripheral blood. The receptors stem from a man aged 50 or older with active or convalescent COVID-19. Each CDR3 is given with its conserved first and last residue. D genes are given only for firm matches. Not every row has a clone size; where given, it reads once, few, many or a size class.

>TRBD1|TRBV4-3|TRBJ1-6|-
TGCGCCAGCAGCCAAGACAGAGACAGGGGAAATTCACCCCTCCACTTT
CASSQDRDRGNSPLHF
>-|TRBV5-6|TRBJ2-1|-
TGTGCCAGCAGCCCCAAGACGGGCTACAATGAGCAGTTCTTC
CASSPKTGYNEQFF
>-|TRBV16|TRBJ2-3|-
TGTGCCAGCAGCCAATCGTCAGGGCAGCCGTTATTGTATTTT
CASSQSSGQPLLYF
>-|TRBV11-3|TRBJ2-2|-
TGTGCCAGCAGCTCATCGCGGGTTAACGGGGAGCTGTTTTTT
CASSSSRVNGELFF
>TRBD1|TRBV5-1|TRBJ1-1|-
TGCGCCAGCAGCTTGGGGGCAGGGGGTAGGAGCACTGAAGCTTTCTTT
CASSLGAGGRSTEAFF
>-|TRBV3-1/TRBV3-2|TRBJ1-6|-
TGTGCCAGCAGCAGGGGCCCGGGAGCTTCACCCCTCCACTTT
CASSRGPGASPLHF
>TRBD1|TRBV10-1|TRBJ2-3|-
TGCGCCAGCAGTGACGTAGGGACAGGGTCGGATACGCAGTATTTT
CASSDVGTGSDTQYF
>TRBD1|TRBV7-6|TRBJ1-4|-
TGTGCCAGCAGCTTAAGACAGGGGAGGAATGAAAAACTGTTTTTT
CASSLRQGRNEKLFF
>TRBD2|TRBV11-2|TRBJ2-3|few
TGTGCCAGCAGCTTAGCGGGGGTAGCGGGGTTCACAGATACGCAGTATTTT
CASSLAGVAGFTDTQYF
>-|TRBV30|TRBJ1-3|-
TGTGCCTGGAGTGTACAGGGAAACACCATATATTTT
CAWSVQGNTIYF
>-|TRBV11-3|TRBJ2-2|-
TGTGCCAGCAGCTTTGGGGGGTTGAACACCGGGGAGCTGTTTTTT
CASSFGGLNTGELFF
>TRBD1|TRBV12-5|TRBJ1-1|-
TGTGCTAGTGGTTTGCCCCACCGGGACAGGAACACTGAAGCTTTCTTT
CASGLPHRDRNTEAFF
>-|TRBV4-1|TRBJ1-4|once
TGCGCCAGCAGCCGAACAGGGTATGAAAAACTGTTTTTT
CASSRTGYEKLFF
>-|TRBV21-1|TRBJ1-2|-
TGTGCCAGCAGCAAGGGAGGGTCCCCCTATGGCTACACCTTC
CASSKGGSPYGYTF
>TRBD1|TRBV27|TRBJ2-6|-
TGTGCCAGCAGTTCCCAGACAGGGTCTGGGGCCAACGTCCTGACTTTC
CASSSQTGSGANVLTF
>TRBD1|TRBV6-5|TRBJ2-1|-
TGTGCCAGCACCCAGATGGGGACAGGGTTGGGAGAGCAGTTCTTC
CASTQMGTGLGEQFF
>TRBD1|TRBV5-1|TRBJ1-2|-
TGCGCCAGCAGCTTGGGCAGGGGGACGTATGGCTACACCTTC
CASSLGRGTYGYTF
>-|TRBV18|TRBJ2-3|-
TGTGCCAGCTCACCACCGGCGGGGGCCCCCACAGATACGCAGTATTTT
CASSPPAGAPTDTQYF
>-|TRBV6-5|TRBJ1-5|-
TGTGCCAGCAGCCCCGACAGGCCCGATCAGCCCCAGCATTTT
CASSPDRPDQPQHF
>-|TRBV18|TRBJ1-4|-
TGTGCCAGCTCCCCACCAGGGGATGAAAAACTGTTTTTT
CASSPPGDEKLFF
>TRBD2|TRBV6-1|TRBJ2-2|-
TGTGCCAGCAGTGAATTCGGGGGGAACGGGGAGCTGTTTTTT
CASSEFGGNGELFF
>-|TRBV11-2|TRBJ2-5|-
TGTGCCAGCAGCTCCGCGGGGCGAGGGGAGACCCAGTACTTC
CASSSAGRGETQYF
>TRBD1|TRBV4-3|TRBJ1-2|few
TGCGCCAGCAGCCAAGAATACACAGGGGAGAGTGGAGGCTACACCTTC
CASSQEYTGESGGYTF
>TRBD2|TRBV6-5|TRBJ2-5|-
TGTGCCAGCAGTTACGGCGCCGGGGAGGGGACCCAGTACTTC
CASSYGAGEGTQYF
>-|TRBV6-6|TRBJ1-5|-
TGTGCCAGCAGTTCCAGGGGCGGTGAGCCCCAGCATTTT
CASSSRGGEPQHF
>-|TRBV7-2|TRBJ2-5|once
TGTGCCAGCAGCTTTGCGGGCAGCCAAGAGACCCAGTACTTC
CASSFAGSQETQYF
>-|TRBV27|TRBJ1-4|-
TGTGCCAGCAGTCCCCGCGGCGGGCGAAAACTGTTTTTT
CASSPRGGRKLFF
>-|TRBV5-1|TRBJ2-3|-
TGCGCCAGCAGCCCGGGACTGGTTCGAGGCACAGATACGCAGTATTTT
CASSPGLVRGTDTQYF
>-|TRBV7-9|TRBJ1-1|-
TGTGCCAGCAGCTCACTAGTCGCTGAAGCTTTCTTT
CASSSLVAEAFF
>TRBD1|TRBV30|TRBJ2-2|many
TGTGCCTGGGGACAGGCCGGGGAGCTGTTTTTT
CAWGQAGELFF
>-|TRBV6-6|TRBJ2-2|once
TGTGCCAGCAGTTTGGGAGAGTACACCGGGGAGCTGTTTTTT
CASSLGEYTGELFF
>-|TRBV6-5|TRBJ1-1|-
TGTGCCAGCAGTTACTCGGCCAGGGGGAACACTGAAGCTTTCTTT
CASSYSARGNTEAFF